The clone carrying this T cell receptor beta chain was recorded at least ten times. What it binds is unknown. As for time point: newly diagnosed GD, antithyroid drugs for less than 3 months. The authors made the TCR library using RNA they extracted from PBMCs. This sample was included in a study of regulatory T cells in long-lasting Graves disease. Looking at the study overall: For under 3 months, newly diagnosed Graves' patients had been taking antithyroid drugs. Overall study results and limits: The work looked only at peripheral blood and did not look at thyroid tissue.

Assembly of TCR beta libraries relied on iRepertoire HTBI primers together with Arm-PCR of CDR3 regions. Using its own MiXCR run on the multiplex PCR reads, TCRdb lists one record per CDR3 protein. Here the sample spans hundreds of thousands of distinct CDR3 sequences, roughly a sixth being singletons. Germline CDR1 reads SGDLS; CDR2 reads YYNGEE. With 3 bases clipped from V and 5 bases from J, the junction kept 6 bases outside the gene matches. The CDR3 covers 15 residues. Sequenced material: peripheral blood mononuclear cells (PBMCs), taken at new diagnosis, from a patient treated with antithyroid drugs. The chain combines TRBV9 with TRBJ2-7; 12 nucleotides align to TRBD2. The receptor was derived from a female donor with Graves disease. The CDR3 nucleotides are TGTGCCAGCAGCGCGCTAGCGGGAGGGCCGAACGAGCAGTACTTC. Translating it yields CASSALAGGPNEQYF. Filled out from reference TRBV9 and TRBJ2-7, the complete variable domain reads DSGVTQTPKHLITATGQRVTLRCSPRSGDLSVYWYQQSLDQGLQFLIQYYNGEERAKGNILERFSAQQFPDLHSELNLSSLELGDSALYFCASSALAGGPNEQYFGPGTRLTVT.